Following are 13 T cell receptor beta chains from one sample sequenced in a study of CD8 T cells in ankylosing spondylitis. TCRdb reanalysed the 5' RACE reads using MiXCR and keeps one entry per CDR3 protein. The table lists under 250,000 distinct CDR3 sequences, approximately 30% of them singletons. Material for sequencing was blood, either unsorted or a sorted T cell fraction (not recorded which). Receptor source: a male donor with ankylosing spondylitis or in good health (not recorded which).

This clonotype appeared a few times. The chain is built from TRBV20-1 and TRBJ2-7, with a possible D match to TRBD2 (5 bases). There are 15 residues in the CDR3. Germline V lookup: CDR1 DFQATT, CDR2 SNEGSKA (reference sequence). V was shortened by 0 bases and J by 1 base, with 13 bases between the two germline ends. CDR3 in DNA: TGCAGTGCTAGAGATGCAGCTAGCCCTTCCTACGAGCAGTACTTC. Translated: CSARDAASPSYEQYF.

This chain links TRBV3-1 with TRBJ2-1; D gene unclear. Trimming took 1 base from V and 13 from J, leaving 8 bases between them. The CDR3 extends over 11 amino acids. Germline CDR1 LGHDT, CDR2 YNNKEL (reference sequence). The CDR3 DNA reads TGTGCCAGCAGCCAAGGAACAGACCAGTTCTTC. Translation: CASSQGTDQFF.

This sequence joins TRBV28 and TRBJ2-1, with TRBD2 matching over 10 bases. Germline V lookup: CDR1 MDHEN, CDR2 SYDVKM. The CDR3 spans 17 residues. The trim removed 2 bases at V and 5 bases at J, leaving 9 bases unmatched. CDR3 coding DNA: TGTGCCAGCAGTTTACCCTTAACTAGCGGGGACGACAATGAGCAGTTCTTC. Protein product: CASSLPLTSGDDNEQFF.

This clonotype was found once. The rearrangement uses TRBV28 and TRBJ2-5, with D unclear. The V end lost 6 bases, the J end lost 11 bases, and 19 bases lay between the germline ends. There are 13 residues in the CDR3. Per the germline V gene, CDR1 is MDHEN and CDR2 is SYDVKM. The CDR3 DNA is TGTGCCAGCAGCCTCCTGCCGAGCCGTCCGCAGTACTTC. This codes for CASSLLPSRPQYF.

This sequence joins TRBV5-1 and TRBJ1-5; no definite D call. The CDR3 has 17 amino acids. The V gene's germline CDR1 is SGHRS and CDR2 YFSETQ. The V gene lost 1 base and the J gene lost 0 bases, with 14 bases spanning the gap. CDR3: CASSLRAWSNSNQPQHF. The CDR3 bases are TGCGCCAGCAGCTTGCGAGCATGGTCAAATAGCAATCAGCCCCAGCATTTT.

The CDR3 sequence is CASTLYWGTEAFF. The CDR3 nucleotides are TGTGCCAGCACCCTTTATTGGGGCACTGAAGCTTTCTTT. The rearrangement uses TRBV6-6 and TRBJ1-1; D unclear. The V end was cut by 7 bases, the J end by 4 bases, with 13 bases between. Germline values: CDR1 MNHNY, CDR2 SVGAGI (reference sequence). CDR3 length equals 13 residues.

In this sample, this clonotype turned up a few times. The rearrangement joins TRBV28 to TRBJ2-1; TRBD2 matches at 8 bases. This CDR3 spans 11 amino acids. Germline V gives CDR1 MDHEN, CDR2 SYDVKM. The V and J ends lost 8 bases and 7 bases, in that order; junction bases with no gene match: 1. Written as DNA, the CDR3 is TGTGCCAGCCGGGGGGGAAATGAGCAGTTCTTC. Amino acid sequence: CASRGGNEQFF.

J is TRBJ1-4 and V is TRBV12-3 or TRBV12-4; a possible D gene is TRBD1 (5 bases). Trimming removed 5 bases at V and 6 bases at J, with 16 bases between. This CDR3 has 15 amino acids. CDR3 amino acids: CASSPNQGDHEKLFF. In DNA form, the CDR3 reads TGTGCCAGCAGTCCTAACCAGGGTGACCATGAAAAACTGTTTTTT.

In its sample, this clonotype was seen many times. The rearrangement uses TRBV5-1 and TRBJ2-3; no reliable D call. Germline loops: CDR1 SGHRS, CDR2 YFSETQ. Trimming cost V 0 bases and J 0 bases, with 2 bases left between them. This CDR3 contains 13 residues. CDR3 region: CASSLASTDTQYF. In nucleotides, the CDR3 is TGCGCCAGCAGCTTGGCAAGCACAGATACGCAGTATTTT.

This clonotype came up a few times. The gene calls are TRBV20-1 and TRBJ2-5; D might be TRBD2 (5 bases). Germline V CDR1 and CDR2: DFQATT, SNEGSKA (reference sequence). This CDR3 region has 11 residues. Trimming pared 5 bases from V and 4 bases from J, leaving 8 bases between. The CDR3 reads CSAERGETQYF. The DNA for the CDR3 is TGCAGTGCTGAACGGGGAGAGACCCAGTACTTC.

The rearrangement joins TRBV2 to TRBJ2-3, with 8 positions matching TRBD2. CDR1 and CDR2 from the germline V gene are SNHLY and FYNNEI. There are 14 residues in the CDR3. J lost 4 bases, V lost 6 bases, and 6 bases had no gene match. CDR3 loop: CASRRGLGPDTQYF. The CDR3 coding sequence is TGTGCCAGCAGGCGGGGACTAGGACCAGATACGCAGTATTTT.

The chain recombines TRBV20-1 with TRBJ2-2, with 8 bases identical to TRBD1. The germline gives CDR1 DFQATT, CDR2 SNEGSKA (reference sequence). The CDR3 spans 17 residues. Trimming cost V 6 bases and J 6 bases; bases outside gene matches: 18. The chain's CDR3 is CSATSSQGQDPPGELFF. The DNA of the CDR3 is TGCAGTGCCACAAGTAGCCAGGGACAGGACCCCCCCGGGGAGCTGTTTTTT.

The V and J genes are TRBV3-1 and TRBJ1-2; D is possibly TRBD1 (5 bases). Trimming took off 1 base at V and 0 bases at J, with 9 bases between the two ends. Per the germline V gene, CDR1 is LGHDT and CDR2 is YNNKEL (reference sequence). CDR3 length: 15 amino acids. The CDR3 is CASSQGQLPNYGYTF. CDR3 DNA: TGTGCCAGCAGCCAAGGACAGCTTCCTAACTATGGCTACACCTTC. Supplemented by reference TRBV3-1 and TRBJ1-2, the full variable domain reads DTAVSQTPKYLVTQMGNDKSIKCEQNLGHDTMYWYKQDSKKFLKIMFSYNNKELIINETVPNRFSPKSPDKAHLNLHINSLELGDSAVYFCASSQGQLPNYGYTFGSGTRLTVV.